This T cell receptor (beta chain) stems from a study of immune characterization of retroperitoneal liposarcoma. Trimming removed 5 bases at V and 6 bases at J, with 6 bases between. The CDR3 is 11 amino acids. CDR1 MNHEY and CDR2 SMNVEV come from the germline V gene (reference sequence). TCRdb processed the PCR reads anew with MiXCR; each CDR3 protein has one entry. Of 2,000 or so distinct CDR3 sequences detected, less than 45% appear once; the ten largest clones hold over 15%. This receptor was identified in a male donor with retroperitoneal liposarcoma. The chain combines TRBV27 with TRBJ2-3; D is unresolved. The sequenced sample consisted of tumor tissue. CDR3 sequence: CASSLGDTQYF. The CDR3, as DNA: TGTGCCAGCAGTCTAGGGGATACGCAGTATTTT.